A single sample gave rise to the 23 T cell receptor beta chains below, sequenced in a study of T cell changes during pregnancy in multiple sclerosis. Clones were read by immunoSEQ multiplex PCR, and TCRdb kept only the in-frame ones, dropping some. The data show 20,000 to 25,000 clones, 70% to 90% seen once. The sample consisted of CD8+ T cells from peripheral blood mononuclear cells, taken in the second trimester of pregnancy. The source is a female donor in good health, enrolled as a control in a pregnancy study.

The CDR3 sequence is CASSFAPGNYGYTF. CDR3 bases: TGTGCCAGCAGCTTCGCACCAGGGAACTATGGCTACACCTTC. This sequence joins TRBV11-2 and TRBJ1-2; possible D gene TRBD1, 5 bases. Germline-derived CDR1 and CDR2 are SGHAT and FQNNGV. Trimming took off 3 bases at V and 2 bases at J, with 10 bases between the two ends. CDR3 length: 14 residues.

As DNA, the CDR3 is TGTGCCAGTAGTCTCCGGACAGGGTATATCCCCATGAACACTGAAGCTTTCTTT. Translation: CASSLRTGYIPMNTEAFF. The V call is TRBV19, the J call TRBJ1-1; the match to TRBD1 covers 8 bases. J gave up 0 bases and V 5 bases, and 14 bases lay outside the gene matches. The CDR3 extends over 18 amino acids. The V gene's germline CDR1 is LNHDA and CDR2 SQIVND (reference sequence).

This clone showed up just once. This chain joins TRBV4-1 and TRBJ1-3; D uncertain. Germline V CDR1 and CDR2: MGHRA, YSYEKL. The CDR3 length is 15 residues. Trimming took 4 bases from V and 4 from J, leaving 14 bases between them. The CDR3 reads CASSPLAQAGNTIYF. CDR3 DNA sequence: TGCGCCAGCAGCCCACTGGCCCAGGCGGGAAACACCATATATTTT.

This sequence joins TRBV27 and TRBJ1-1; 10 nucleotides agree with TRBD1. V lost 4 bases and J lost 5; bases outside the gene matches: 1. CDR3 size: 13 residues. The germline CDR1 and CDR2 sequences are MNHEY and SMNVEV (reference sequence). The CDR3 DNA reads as TGTGCCAGCAGTTGGACAGGGGGAACTGAAGCTTTCTTT. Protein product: CASSWTGGTEAFF.

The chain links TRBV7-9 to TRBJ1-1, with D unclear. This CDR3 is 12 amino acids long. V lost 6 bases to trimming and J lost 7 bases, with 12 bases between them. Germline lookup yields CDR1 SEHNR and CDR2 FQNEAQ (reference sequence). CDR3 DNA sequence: TGTGCCAGCAGGTCAGCGACGGATGAAGCTTTCTTT. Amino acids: CASRSATDEAFF.

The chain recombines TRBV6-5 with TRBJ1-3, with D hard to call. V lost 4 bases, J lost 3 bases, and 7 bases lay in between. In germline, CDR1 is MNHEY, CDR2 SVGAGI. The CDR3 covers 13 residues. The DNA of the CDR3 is TGTGCCAGCAGTTGGGGAGGTGGAAACACCATATATTTT. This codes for CASSWGGGNTIYF.

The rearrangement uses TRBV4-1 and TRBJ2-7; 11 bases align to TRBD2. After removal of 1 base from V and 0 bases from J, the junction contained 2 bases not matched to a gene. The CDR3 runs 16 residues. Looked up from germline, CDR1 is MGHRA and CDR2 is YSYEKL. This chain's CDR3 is CASSQAGTSGSYEQYF. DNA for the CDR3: TGCGCCAGCAGCCAAGCTGGGACTAGCGGCTCCTACGAGCAGTACTTC.

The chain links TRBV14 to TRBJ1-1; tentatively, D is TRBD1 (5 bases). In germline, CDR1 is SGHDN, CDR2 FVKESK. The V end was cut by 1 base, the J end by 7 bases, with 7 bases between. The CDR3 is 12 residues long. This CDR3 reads CASSQVQGEAFF. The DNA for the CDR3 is TGTGCCAGCAGCCAAGTCCAGGGTGAAGCTTTCTTT. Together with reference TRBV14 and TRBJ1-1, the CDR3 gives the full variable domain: EAGVTQFPSHSVIEKGQTVTLRCDPISGHDNLYWYRRVMGKEIKFLLHFVKESKQDESGMPNNRFLAERTGGTYSTLKVQPAELEDSGVYFCASSQVQGEAFFGQGTRLTVV.

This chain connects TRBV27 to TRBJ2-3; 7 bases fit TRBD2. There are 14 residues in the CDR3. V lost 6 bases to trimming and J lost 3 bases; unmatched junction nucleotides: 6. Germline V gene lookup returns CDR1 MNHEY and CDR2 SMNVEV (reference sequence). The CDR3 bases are TGTGCCAGCAGCTCCGGGGGGAGGACAGATACGCAGTATTTT. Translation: CASSSGGRTDTQYF.

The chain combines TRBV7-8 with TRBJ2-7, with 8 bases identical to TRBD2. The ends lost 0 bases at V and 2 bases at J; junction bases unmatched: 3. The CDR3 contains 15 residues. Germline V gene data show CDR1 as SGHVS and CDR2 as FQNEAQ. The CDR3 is CASSLASGTTYEQYF. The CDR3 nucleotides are TGTGCCAGCAGCTTAGCTAGCGGGACAACCTACGAGCAGTACTTC.

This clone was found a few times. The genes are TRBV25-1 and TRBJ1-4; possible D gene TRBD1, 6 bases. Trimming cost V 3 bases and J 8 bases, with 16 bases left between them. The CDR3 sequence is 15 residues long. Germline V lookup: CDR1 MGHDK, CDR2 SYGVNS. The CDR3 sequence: CASSDHTGSSEKLFF. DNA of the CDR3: TGTGCCAGCAGTGATCACACAGGGTCTTCCGAAAAACTGTTTTTT.

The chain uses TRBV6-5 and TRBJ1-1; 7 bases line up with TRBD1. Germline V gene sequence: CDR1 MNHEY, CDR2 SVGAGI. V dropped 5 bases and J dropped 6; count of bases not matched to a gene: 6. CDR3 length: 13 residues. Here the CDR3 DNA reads TGTGCCAGCAGTACGACAGGGTGGTCTGAAGCTTTCTTT. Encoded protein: CASSTTGWSEAFF.

CDR3 nucleotides: TGTGCCAGCAGCCGAACCTGGGGTAGGGGACTGCCTGGAAACACCATATATTTT. Protein: CASSRTWGRGLPGNTIYF. The chain couples TRBV5-8 to TRBJ1-3; D is perhaps TRBD1 (5 bases). The CDR3 extends over 18 amino acids. V was shortened by 4 bases and J by 2 bases, with 22 bases between the two germline ends. Germline V gene sequence: CDR1 SGHTS, CDR2 YDEGEE.

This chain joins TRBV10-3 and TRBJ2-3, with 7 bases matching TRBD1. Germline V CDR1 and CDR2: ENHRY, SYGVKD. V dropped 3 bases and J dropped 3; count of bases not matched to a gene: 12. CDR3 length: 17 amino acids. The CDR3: CAISDSPTGPGTDTQYF. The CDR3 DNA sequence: TGTGCCATCAGTGATTCCCCGACAGGGCCGGGGACAGATACGCAGTATTTT.

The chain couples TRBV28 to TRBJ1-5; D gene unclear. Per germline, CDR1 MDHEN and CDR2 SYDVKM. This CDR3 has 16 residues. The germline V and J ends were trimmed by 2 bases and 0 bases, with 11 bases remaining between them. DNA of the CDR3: TGTGCCAGCAGTTTACCCCTACTCTATAGCAATCAGCCCCAGCATTTT. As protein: CASSLPLLYSNQPQHF.

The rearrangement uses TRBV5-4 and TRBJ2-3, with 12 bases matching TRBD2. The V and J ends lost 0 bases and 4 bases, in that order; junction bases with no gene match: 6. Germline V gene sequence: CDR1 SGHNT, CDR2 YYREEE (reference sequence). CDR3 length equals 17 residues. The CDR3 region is CASSLGTSGRRPDTQYF. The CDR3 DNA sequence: TGTGCCAGCAGCTTGGGCACTAGCGGGAGGAGGCCAGATACGCAGTATTTT.

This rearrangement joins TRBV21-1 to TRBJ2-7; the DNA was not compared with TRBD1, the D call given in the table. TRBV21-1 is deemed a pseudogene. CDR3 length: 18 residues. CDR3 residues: CASSTPGQGPPSSYEQYF. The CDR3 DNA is TGTGCCAGCAGCACACCGGGACAGGGGCCTCCGAGCTCCTACGAGCAGTACTTC.

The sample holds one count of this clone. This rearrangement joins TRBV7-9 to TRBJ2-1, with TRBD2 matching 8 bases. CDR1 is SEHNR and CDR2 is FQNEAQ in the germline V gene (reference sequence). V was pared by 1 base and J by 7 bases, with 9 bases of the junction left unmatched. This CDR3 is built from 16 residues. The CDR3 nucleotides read TGTGCCAGCAGCTTAGGAAGCGGGGGTGTGGAAAATGAGCAGTTCTTC. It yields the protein CASSLGSGGVENEQFF.

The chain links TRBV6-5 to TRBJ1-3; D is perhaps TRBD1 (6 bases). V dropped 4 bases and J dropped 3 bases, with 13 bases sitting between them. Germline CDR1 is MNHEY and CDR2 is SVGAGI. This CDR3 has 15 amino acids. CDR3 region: CASSSRTVGGNTIYF. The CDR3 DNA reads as TGTGCCAGCAGTTCTCGGACAGTAGGTGGAAACACCATATATTTT.

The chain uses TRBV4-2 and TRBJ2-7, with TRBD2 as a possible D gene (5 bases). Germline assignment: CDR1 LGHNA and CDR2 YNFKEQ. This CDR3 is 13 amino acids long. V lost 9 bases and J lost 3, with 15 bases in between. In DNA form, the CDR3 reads TGTGCCAGGACGTCGGGAATGATCTACGAGCAGTACTTC. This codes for CARTSGMIYEQYF.

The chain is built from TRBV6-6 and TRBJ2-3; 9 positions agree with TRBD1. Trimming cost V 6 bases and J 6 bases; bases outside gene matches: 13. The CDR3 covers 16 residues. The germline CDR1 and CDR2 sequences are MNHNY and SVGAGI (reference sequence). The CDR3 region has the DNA TGTGCCAGCAGGGACCTGCTCGGGACAGGGACCGATACGCAGTATTTT. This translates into CASRDLLGTGTDTQYF.

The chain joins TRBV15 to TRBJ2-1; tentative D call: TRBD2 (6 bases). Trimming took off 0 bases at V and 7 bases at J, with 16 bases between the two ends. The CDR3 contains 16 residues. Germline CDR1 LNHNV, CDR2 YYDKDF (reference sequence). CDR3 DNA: TGTGCCACCAGCAGAGATTTGGTTTCGGGGGTAAATGAGCAGTTCTTC. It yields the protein CATSRDLVSGVNEQFF.

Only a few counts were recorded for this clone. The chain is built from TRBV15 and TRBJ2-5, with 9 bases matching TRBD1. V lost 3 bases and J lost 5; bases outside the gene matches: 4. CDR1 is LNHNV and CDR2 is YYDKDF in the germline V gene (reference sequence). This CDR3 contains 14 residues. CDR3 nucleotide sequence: TGTGCCACCAGCAGGGCACAGGGGGCGGAGACCCAGTACTTC. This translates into CATSRAQGAETQYF.